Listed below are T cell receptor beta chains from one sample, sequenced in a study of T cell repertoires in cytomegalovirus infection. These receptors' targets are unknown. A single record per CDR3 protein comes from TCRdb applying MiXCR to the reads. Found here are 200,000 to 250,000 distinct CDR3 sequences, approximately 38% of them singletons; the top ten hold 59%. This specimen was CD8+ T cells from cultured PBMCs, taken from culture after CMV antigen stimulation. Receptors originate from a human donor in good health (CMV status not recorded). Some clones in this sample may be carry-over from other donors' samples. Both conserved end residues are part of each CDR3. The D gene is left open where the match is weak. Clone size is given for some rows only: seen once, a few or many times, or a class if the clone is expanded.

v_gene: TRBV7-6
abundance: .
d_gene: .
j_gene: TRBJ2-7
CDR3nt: TGTGCCAGCAGCTTAGTACTTTCTAGTGCACACGAGCAGTACTTC
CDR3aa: CASSLVLSSAHEQYF

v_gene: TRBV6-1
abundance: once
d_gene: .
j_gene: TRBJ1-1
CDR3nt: TGTGCCAGCAGTGAACGAGGGGACCTGAACACTGAAGCTTTCTTT
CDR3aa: CASSERGDLNTEAFF

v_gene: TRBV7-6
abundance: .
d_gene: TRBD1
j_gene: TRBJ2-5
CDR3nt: TGTGCCAGCAGATCGACAGGGGGACAAGAGACCCAGTACTTC
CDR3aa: CASRSTGGQETQYF

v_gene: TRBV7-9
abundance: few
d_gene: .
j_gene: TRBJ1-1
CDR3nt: TGTGCCAGCAGCCCTTTTTTCCAGTCTAAGGAGAACACTGAAGCTTTCTTT
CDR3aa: CASSPFFQSKENTEAFF

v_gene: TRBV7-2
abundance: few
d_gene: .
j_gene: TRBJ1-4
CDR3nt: TGTGCCAGCAGCTTAGTAGGGGGTACAACTAATGAAAAACTGTTTTTT
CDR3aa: CASSLVGGTTNEKLFF

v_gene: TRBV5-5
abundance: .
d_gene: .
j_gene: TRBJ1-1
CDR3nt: TGTGCCAGCACTTTGGGCAGTGTAGCTTTCTTT
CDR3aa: CASTLGSVAFF

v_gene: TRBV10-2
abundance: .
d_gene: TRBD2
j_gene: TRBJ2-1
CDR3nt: TGCGCCAGCAGTGGCTGGACTAGCGGGAACTACAATGAGCAGTTCTTC
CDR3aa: CASSGWTSGNYNEQFF

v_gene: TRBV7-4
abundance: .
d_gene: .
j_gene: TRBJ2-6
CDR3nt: TGTGCCAGCAGACCGGACAGCGCCGTGGCCAACGTCCTGACTTTC
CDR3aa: CASRPDSAVANVLTF

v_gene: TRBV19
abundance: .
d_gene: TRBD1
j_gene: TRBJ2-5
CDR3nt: TGTGCCAGTAGTACCCGACAGGGTCGTTGGGAGACCCAGTACTTC
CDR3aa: CASSTRQGRWETQYF

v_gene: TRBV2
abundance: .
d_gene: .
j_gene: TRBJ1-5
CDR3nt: TGTGCCAGCAGGGATGATGACAATCAGCCCCAGCATTTT
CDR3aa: CASRDDDNQPQHF

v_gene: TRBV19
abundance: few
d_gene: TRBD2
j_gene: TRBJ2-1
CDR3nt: TGTGCCAGTAGTATACTAGCGGGAGGGTCGAGCTCCTACAATGAGCAGTTCTTC
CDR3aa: CASSILAGGSSSYNEQFF

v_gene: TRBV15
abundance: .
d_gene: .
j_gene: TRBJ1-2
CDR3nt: TGTGCCACCAGCAGGACTAGGGGGGGCATTAATGGCTACACCTTC
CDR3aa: CATSRTRGGINGYTF

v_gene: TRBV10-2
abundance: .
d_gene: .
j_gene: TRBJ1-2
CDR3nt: TGCGCCAGCAACCCGGCCCAAGCCGTGGAGGGGGATGGCTACACCTTC
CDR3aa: CASNPAQAVEGDGYTF

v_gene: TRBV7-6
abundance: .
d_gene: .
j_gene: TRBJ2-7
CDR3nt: TGTGCCAGCAGCTGGGAGAAGGGGTACGAGCAGTACTTC
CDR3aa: CASSWEKGYEQYF

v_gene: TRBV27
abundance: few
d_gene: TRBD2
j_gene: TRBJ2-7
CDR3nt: TGTGCCAGCAGTAAGGGGACTAGCTCCTACGAGCAGTACTTC
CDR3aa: CASSKGTSSYEQYF

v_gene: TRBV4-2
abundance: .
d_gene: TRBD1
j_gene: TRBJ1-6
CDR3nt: TGTGCCAGCCGTGGGGGACAGGGGAATTCACCCCTCCACTTT
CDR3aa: CASRGGQGNSPLHF

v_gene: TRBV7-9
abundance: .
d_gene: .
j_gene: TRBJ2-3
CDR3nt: TGTGCCAGCAGGGGTGGACAGAGCACAGATACGCAGTATTTT
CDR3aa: CASRGGQSTDTQYF

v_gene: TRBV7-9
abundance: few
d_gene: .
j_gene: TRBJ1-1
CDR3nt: TGTGCCAGCAGGCCTTCGTTGAACACTGAAGCTTTCTTT
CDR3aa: CASRPSLNTEAFF

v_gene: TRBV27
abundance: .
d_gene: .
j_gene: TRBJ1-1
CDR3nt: TGTGCCAGCAGTAAAAACAAGAACACTGAAGCTTTCTTT
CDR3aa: CASSKNKNTEAFF

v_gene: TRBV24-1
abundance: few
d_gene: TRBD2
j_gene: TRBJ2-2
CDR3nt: TGTGCCACCAGTGGCACTAGCGGGAGTAAGGCTGGGGAGCTGTTTTTT
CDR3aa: CATSGTSGSKAGELFF

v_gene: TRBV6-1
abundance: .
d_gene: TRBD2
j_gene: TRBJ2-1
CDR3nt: TGTGCCAGCAGTTGGACTAGCGGTATCTACAATGAGCAGTTCTTC
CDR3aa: CASSWTSGIYNEQFF

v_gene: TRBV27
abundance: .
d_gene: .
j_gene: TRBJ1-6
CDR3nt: TGTGCCAGCAGTTACGGGGCTAATTCACCCCTCCACTTT
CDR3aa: CASSYGANSPLHF

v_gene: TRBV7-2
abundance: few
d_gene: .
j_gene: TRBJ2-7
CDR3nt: TGTGCCAGCACACTGATCCCACCTTACGAGCAGTACTTC
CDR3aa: CASTLIPPYEQYF

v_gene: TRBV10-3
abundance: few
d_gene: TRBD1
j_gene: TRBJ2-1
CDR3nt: TGTGCCATCAGTGCAGCCGGGACAGGGTCCTACAATGAGCAGTTCTTC
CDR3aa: CAISAAGTGSYNEQFF